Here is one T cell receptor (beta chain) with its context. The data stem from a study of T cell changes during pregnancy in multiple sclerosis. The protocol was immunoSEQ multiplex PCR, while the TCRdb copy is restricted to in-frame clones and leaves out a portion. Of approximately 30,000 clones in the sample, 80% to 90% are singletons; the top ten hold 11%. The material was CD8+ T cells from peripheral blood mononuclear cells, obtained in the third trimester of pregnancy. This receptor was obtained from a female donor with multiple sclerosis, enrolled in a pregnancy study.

The CDR3 reads CASSTIAGGQETQYF. The CDR3 DNA reads TGTGCCAGCAGTACCATAGCGGGGGGGCAAGAGACCCAGTACTTC. The chain employs TRBV6-6 and TRBJ2-5; the match to TRBD2 covers 11 bases. Germline loops: CDR1 MNHNY, CDR2 SVGAGI (reference sequence). Trimming removed 5 bases from V and 2 bases from J; junction bases left unmatched: 4. CDR3 size: 15 residues.